This TCR beta chain was captured in a study of blood T cell repertoires in COVID-19. Turning to the study itself: Sites in the United States, Italy and Spain provided acute and convalescent COVID-19 samples. T cells, B-cell-depleted T cells, or PBMCs supplied cDNA or gDNA.

This clone was counted a few times. The table came from immunoSEQ multiplex PCR; TCRdb's copy has only in-frame clones and leaves some out. The data contain some 76,000 clones, approximately 87% of them singletons. The sequence was collected from a man aged 80 or over in a cohort sampled during active COVID-19. Sequenced: peripheral blood.

CDR3 sequence reads: CASTKGDSNYGYTF. CDR3 coding DNA: TGTGCCAGCACCAAGGGGGACAGTAACTATGGCTACACCTTC. V and J are TRBV6-5 and TRBJ1-2; 7 nucleotides agree with TRBD1. The CDR3 is made up of 14 amino acids. Germline CDR1 is MNHEY and CDR2 is SVGAGI. J lost 1 base, V lost 7 bases, and 6 bases had no gene match.